Listed below are T cell receptor beta chains from one sample, sequenced in a study of PD-L1 blockade in urothelial cancer. The protocol was immunoSEQ multiplex PCR, while the TCRdb copy is restricted to in-frame clones and leaves out a portion. The sample consists of about 88,000 clones, 90% of them appearing once. Specimen: PBMCs, collected around atezolizumab (anti-PD-L1) treatment. The source is a man aged 60-69 years with urothelial cancer. Both conserved end residues are part of each CDR3. D genes are given only for firm matches. Not every row has a clone size; where given, it reads once, few, many or a size class.

-	TRBV4-1	TRBJ2-7	-	CASSHAGIVGYEQYF	TGCGCCAGCAGCCACGCAGGGATCGTTGGCTACGAGCAGTACTTC
-	TRBV27	TRBJ1-3	-	CASRAASGNTIYF	TGTGCCAGCAGGGCTGCATCCGGAAACACCATATATTTT
-	TRBV10-1	TRBJ2-6	-	CASSPAGCYSGANVLTF	TGCGCCAGCAGTCCGGCGGGATGTTACTCTGGGGCCAACGTCCTGACTTTC
-	TRBV6-1	TRBJ2-5	-	CASSEGWGPEETQYF	TGTGCCAGCAGTGAAGGCTGGGGGCCGGAAGAGACCCAGTACTTC
TRBD2	TRBV6-5	TRBJ2-1	-	CASSQGLAGHEQFF	TGTGCCAGCAGTCAAGGACTAGCGGGGCATGAGCAGTTCTTC
TRBD1	TRBV7-9	TRBJ1-1	-	CASSLPGGGTEAFF	TGTGCCAGCAGCTTACCAGGGGGCGGAACTGAAGCTTTCTTT
TRBD1	TRBV29-1	TRBJ2-5	once	CSVVAGQGVGETQYF	TGCAGCGTTGTGGCGGGACAGGGGGTCGGGGAGACCCAGTACTTC
-	TRBV5-1	TRBJ2-3	-	CASRVQLSEGDTQYF	TGCGCCAGCAGGGTCCAACTTTCCGAGGGGGATACACAGTATTTT
TRBD2	TRBV5-8	TRBJ2-5	-	CASSYGTSGSGETQYF	TGTGCCAGCAGCTACGGGACTAGCGGGAGTGGGGAGACCCAGTACTTC
TRBD2	TRBV10-3	TRBJ2-1	-	CAISQREGLRGGDEQFF	TGTGCCATCAGCCAGCGGGAGGGCCTAAGGGGAGGCGATGAGCAGTTCTTC
TRBD2	TRBV7-2	TRBJ2-1	once	CASSWTSGGAINEQFF	TGTGCCAGCAGCTGGACTAGCGGGGGGGCGATAAATGAGCAGTTCTTC
-	TRBV19	TRBJ1-1	-	CASSHAGVLNTEAFF	TGTGCCAGTAGCCACGCAGGGGTCTTGAACACTGAAGCTTTCTTT
TRBD2	TRBV5-1	TRBJ2-7	-	CASSAGGDYYEQYF	TGCGCCAGCAGCGCGGGGGGGGACTACTACGAGCAGTACTTC
-	TRBV20-1	TRBJ2-1	-	CRGGGKNEQFF	TGCAGAGGGGGGGGGAAAAATGAGCAGTTCTTC
TRBD2	TRBV7-2	TRBJ2-7	-	CASSFVRGGVYEQYF	TGTGCCAGCAGCTTTGTTCGGGGGGGGGTCTACGAGCAGTACTTC
TRBD2	TRBV29-1	TRBJ2-3	-	CSVGASGSTDTQYF	TGCAGCGTTGGGGCTAGCGGGAGCACAGATACGCAGTATTTT
TRBD1	TRBV19	TRBJ2-5	-	CASTPTGEETQYF	TGTGCCAGTACCCCGACAGGGGAAGAGACCCAGTACTTC
-	TRBV7-3	TRBJ1-2	-	CASSLQGGGGYTF	TGTGCCAGCAGCTTACAAGGGGGTGGTGGCTACACCTTC
TRBD2	TRBV4-1	TRBJ2-4	-	CASSHTTSARTDLAKNIQYF	TGCGCCAGCAGCCATACTACTAGCGCGAGAACCGACCTAGCCAAAAACATTCAGTACTTC
-	TRBV5-1	TRBJ2-7	-	CASSPRDSSYEQYF	TGCGCCAGCAGCCCGCGGGACAGTTCCTACGAGCAGTACTTC
TRBD1	TRBV27	TRBJ2-7	-	CASSLSGTGSFYEQYF	TGTGCCAGCAGTTTATCTGGGACAGGGTCTTTCTACGAGCAGTACTTC
-	TRBV5-3	TRBJ1-1	-	CARSFNPGPCMNTEAFF	TGTGCCAGAAGCTTCAATCCAGGGCCCTGTATGAACACTGAAGCTTTCTTT
-	TRBV5-1	TRBJ2-5	-	CASSTGKETQYF	TGCGCCAGCAGCACAGGGAAGGAGACCCAGTACTTC
TRBD1	TRBV19	TRBJ1-3	-	CASSIVGQGAGSGNTIYF	TGTGCCAGTAGTATAGTGGGACAGGGGGCTGGCTCTGGAAACACCATATATTTT
TRBD1	TRBV5-6	TRBJ1-2	-	CASSLVMQGAVYGYTF	TGTGCCAGCAGCTTGGTAATGCAGGGGGCGGTATATGGCTACACCTTC
TRBD2	TRBV5-1	TRBJ2-1	-	CASSSVTSGYNEQFF	TGCGCCAGCAGCTCCGTCACTAGCGGATACAATGAGCAGTTCTTC
-	TRBV7-2	TRBJ1-6	once	CASSLAPGNDSPLHF	TGTGCCAGCAGCTTAGCCCCGGGTAACGATTCACCCCTCCACTTT
TRBD2	TRBV7-7	TRBJ2-1	-	CASSPRGFIAGGYNEQFF	TGTGCCAGCAGCCCGCGGGGGTTTATAGCGGGGGGCTACAATGAGCAGTTCTTC